Presented here are 8 T cell receptor beta chains from one specimen sequenced in a study of blood T cells in healthy people across ages. Next came a second PCR, run for about 7 to 12 cycles, which used a sample-barcoded 5' primer along with a J-beta primer mix. TCRdb analysed the 5' RACE reads with MiXCR anew, one entry per CDR3 protein. The sample has roughly 1.4 million distinct CDR3 sequences, 59% seen once. Sequenced input: blood. The receptors stem from a man between 18 and 35 years old in good health.

The gene calls are TRBV28 and TRBJ2-5, with 13 bases lining up with TRBD2. The junction had 4 bases not matched to a gene; V was cut back by 7 bases and J by 2 bases. CDR1 is MDHEN and CDR2 is SYDVKM in the germline V gene. CDR3 length: 15 residues. The chain's CDR3 is CASNRLAGGQETQYF. The CDR3 region has the DNA TGTGCCAGCAATAGACTAGCGGGGGGACAAGAGACCCAGTACTTC.

This chain links TRBV7-9 with TRBJ1-1, with D possibly TRBD1 on 5 matching bases. V was pared by 5 bases and J by 4 bases, with 17 bases between. The germline V gene has CDR1 SEHNR and CDR2 FQNEAQ (reference sequence). The CDR3 covers 15 residues. CDR3 loop: CASSRGAGLTTEAFF. CDR3 sequence (DNA): TGTGCCAGCAGCCGCGGGGCGGGTCTGACCACTGAAGCTTTCTTT. Filled out from reference TRBV7-9 and TRBJ1-1, the complete variable domain reads DTGVSQNPRHKITKRGQNVTFRCDPISEHNRLYWYRQTLGQGPEFLTYFQNEAQLEKSRLLSDRFSAERPKGSFSTLEIQRTEQGDSAMYLCASSRGAGLTTEAFFGQGTRLTVV.

This clonotype appeared a few times. The chain is built from TRBV28 and TRBJ2-3, with unresolved D. There are 13 residues in the CDR3. V lost 5 bases and J 7 bases, leaving 13 bases between the germline ends. Per germline, CDR1 MDHEN and CDR2 SYDVKM. The CDR3 region is CASSRSPSYTQYF. The CDR3 DNA follows: TGTGCCAGCAGTCGTTCGCCAAGTTATACGCAGTATTTT.

This clonotype was found a few times. J is TRBJ2-7 and V is TRBV11-1; TRBD1 or TRBD2 may be the D gene (5 bases each). With 3 bases removed from V and 0 bases from J, the gap between germline ends came to 18 bases. Germline values: CDR1 SGHAT, CDR2 FQDESV (reference sequence). The CDR3 has 17 amino acids. The CDR3 DNA follows: TGTGCCAGCAGCTTCGGGCTCCCCGGGGCCATCTCCTACGAGCAGTACTTC. This codes for CASSFGLPGAISYEQYF.

The CDR3, as DNA: TGCAGCGGCCGGTCCGAGACATGGGAGCAGTACTTC. This codes for CSGRSETWEQYF. The chain joins TRBV20-1 to TRBJ2-7; D gene ambiguous. CDR3 size: 12 residues. Looked up from germline, CDR1 is DFQATT and CDR2 is SNEGSKA (reference sequence).

As DNA, the CDR3 is TGTGCCAGCAGCATGCAGGAGACCCAGTACTTC. Its protein is CASSMQETQYF. V and J are TRBV7-2 and TRBJ2-5; D call uncertain. The CDR3 extends over 11 amino acids. V was pared by 5 bases and J by 5 bases, with 6 bases between. Germline V CDR1 and CDR2: SGHTA, FQGNSA.

As to this clonotype: This may arise from a read error, as a much more abundant clone is one base away. The chain couples TRBV5-6 to TRBJ1-6; 8 positions match TRBD1. Germline V gene sequence: CDR1 SGHDT, CDR2 YYEEEE. V lost 4 bases, J lost 5 bases, and 5 bases stayed unmatched. The CDR3 contains 15 residues. The CDR3 sequence: CASSRVTGDNSPLHF. CDR3 in DNA: TGTGCCAGCAGCAGAGTGACAGGGGATAATTCACCCCTCCACTTT. Variable domain in full (rest from reference TRBV5-6 and TRBJ1-6): DAGVTQSPTHLIKTRGQQVTLRCSPKSGHDTVSWYQQALGQGPQFIFQYYEEEERQRGNFPDRFSGHQFPNYSSELNVNALLLGDSALYLCASSRVTGDNSPLHFGNGTRLTVT.

The genes are TRBV20-1 and TRBJ2-7, with D possibly matching TRBD2 (5 bases). In germline, CDR1 is DFQATT, CDR2 SNEGSKA (reference sequence). The CDR3 is 14 residues long. Trimming left V 0 bases short and J 3 bases short, with 12 bases between. CDR3 DNA sequence: TGCAGTGCTAGAGATCAAAGCGGCGTCTACGAGCAGTACTTC. Residues: CSARDQSGVYEQYF.